The clone carrying this TCR beta chain has just a few counts. Its antigen is not identified. The CDR3 runs 15 residues. V lost 1 base and J 9 bases, leaving 16 bases between the germline ends. Germline V gives CDR1 SEHNR, CDR2 FQNEAQ (reference sequence). These data come from a study of identical twins. General study points: Excess sharing by twins proved weaker in beta out-of-frame sequences. Researchers caution that invariant MAIT and iNKT cells could partly confound zero-insertion analyses. Insertions were reduced in abundant cord blood beta clonotypes but not in memory repertoires. Within monozygotic twins, out-of-frame TCR alpha sharing was underestimated by the models.

MiXCR, run by TCRdb on the 5' RACE reads, gives a single entry per CDR3 protein. The data contain around 680,000 distinct CDR3 sequences, around 8.3% of them singletons. The same sample was also studied in work on yellow fever vaccine responses in identical twins.

The chain carries TRBV7-9 and TRBJ2-1, with D possibly matching TRBD1 (6 bases). The sample taken for sequencing was PBMCs. The TCR sequence derives from a woman between 18 and 29 years old in good health. CDR3 region: CASSLGAQGIGEQFF. The CDR3 nucleotides read TGTGCCAGCAGCTTAGGGGCCCAGGGGATAGGTGAGCAGTTCTTC.